Included here is one T cell receptor beta chain sequence, with context. In its sample, this clone was seen once. The antigen it binds to is not known. Qualities for individual bases were not recorded, and no much larger clone is one base off. The data were obtained in a study of cytomegalovirus exposure and HLA in healthy donors (dated 2017 in TCRdb). About the study as a whole: An earlier analysis of 550 to 700 of the donors reported 250 to 300 Gb of sequence data and 117 million unique TCR beta sequences from about 200 million T cells. HLA typing included class I and class II loci at four-digit resolution. All discovery cohort repertoires had been generated on a single sequencing platform. Roughly 5 DR-DQ haplotypes were handled as single units for association and clustering because linkage in the cohort was strong. Typing coverage differed by locus: A, B, C, DRB1 and DQB1 were typed in roughly 629-630 donors, DQA1 in roughly 510, DPA1 in 600 to 610, and DPB1 in approximately 450. An earlier analysis of fewer than 700 of the donors applied high-throughput TCR beta sequencing to assess whether each TCR beta V gene segment acted as functional or pseudogenic. Of the roughly 430 genotyped donors, 65% to 90% fell in the genetic ancestry cluster associated with self-reported Caucasian donors. On average, around 240,000 unique TCR beta nucleotide sequences were sequenced per donor among about 400 genotyped donors of the cohort, with roughly 18% of those sequences being non-productive. In addition to the first cohort of 666 subjects, a separate validation cohort of 120 different subjects was used. The aim of the study was to test whether cataloging public T cell receptors could identify signatures of past pathogen exposure. To study patterns of TCR occurrence, a later analysis re-analyzed previously published TCR beta repertoires from hundreds of donors and added high-resolution HLA genotyping. High-throughput TCR immunosequencing, statistical association of individual TCRs with disease status, and machine learning were combined to predict cytomegalovirus infection status. Donor age, sex, ethnicity and CMV serostatus were collected together with the repertoire data. The T cell repertoires of under 750 subjects were profiled by immunosequencing and related to cytomegalovirus serostatus. In the later analysis, no new phenotypic data were used to find candidate immune exposures; instead, reliance was placed on TCR beta sequences and their occurrence across donors. In a later genetic analysis, genome-wide SNP genotypes for about three fifths of the roughly 670 donors were used, and that subset was treated as a discovery cohort. An early release covering roughly 580 HLA-typed donors comprised 250 to 350 gigabases of sequencing data and around 80 million unique TCR sequences. The study at large found these results: At a false discovery rate of 0.05, a later analysis linked under 20,000 TCR beta sequences to specific HLA alleles. According to a later analysis, TCR association rates differed among HLA loci, with DRB1 alleles showing the most associated TCRs and HLA-C alleles showing the fewest. A later analysis reported that several top co-occurrence clusters appeared linked to parvovirus B19, influenza, CMV and Epstein-Barr virus. In a later analysis, HLA-associated TCR beta chains showed more clonal expansion and lower generation probabilities than non-associated chains that were equally common. A cluster of highly shared sequence variants was judged likely to be a technical artifact of the sequencing pipeline. Because the 87-base-pair reads could not distinguish some IMGT-functional V segments, including TRBV6-2 and TRBV6-3, those segments were excluded. According to a later analysis, most CMV-associated TCR beta chains appeared to be HLA-restricted, and the HLA associations seemed to be driven largely by CMV exposure. The classifier was reported to diagnose cytomegalovirus status with high specificity and sensitivity in both the original and validation cohorts. In an earlier analysis of more than 500 of the donors, most TCR beta V segments appeared in productive rearrangements about 87% or about 30% of the time, broadly matching IMGT annotations. CMV serostatus was the only immune exposure information available for the cohort. While some public TCRs were present in many individuals, most TCR sequences turned up only very rarely across donors. In this cohort, only TCR beta chains were sequenced, and detectable features were limited by the absence of alpha or paired-chain data. According to the authors, the approach could potentially be generalized to other disease states and immunological phenotypes. In a later genetic analysis, a missense DCLRE1C variant was associated with V-gene and J-gene trimming of TCR beta chains, and the association was replicated in an independent cohort. Because counts were too low, roughly 16 rarely observed V segments, including chromosome 9 orphons, were left out of the earlier analysis of some 600 of the donors. Because HLA typing was missing for some donors at each locus, association tests included only the typed subset. Strong co-occurrence of HLA alleles, especially DR and DQ, made assigning TCR associations to individual alleles difficult. Correlated functional status among segregating V segments might reflect linkage disequilibrium, but an unknown experimental factor could not be ruled out. Presence/absence analyses assumed roughly uniform sequencing depth across donors, an assumption that may not hold. A later genetic analysis reported fewer N-insertions in productive TCRs among donors in an Asian-associated ancestry cluster than the roughly 620-donor mean. The study listed around 160 TCR beta chains as associated with cytomegalovirus. In vitro tests confirmed that a few of the cytomegalovirus-associated TCR beta chains recognize cytomegalovirus antigens. A further reported finding was that TCR beta sequences accurately predicted the HLA-A and HLA-B alleles for most subjects in the first cohort.

Trimmed from V: 1 base; trimmed from J: 12 bases; junction bases lacking a gene match: 5. CDR1 SGHVS and CDR2 FQNEAQ are derived from the germline V gene. Including cysteine and phenylalanine, the CDR3 has 12 amino acids. Just CDR3 DNA is preserved here, 36 bases in frame from base 1. Library method: the immunoSEQ multiplex PCR assay. A mixture of 60 forward primers for TCR Vbeta segments and 13 reverse primers for TCR Jbeta segments was used in the multiplex PCR. A multiplex PCR assay on genomic DNA amplified the CDR3 region of rearranged TCR beta genes. On the Illumina HiSeq System, the amplified TCR beta libraries were sequenced as 87-base-pair reads. The authors' pipeline ran thus. In a later analysis, some 80 million unique TCR beta chains were counted across the roughly 670 repertoires, and roughly 10 million of these chains were shared by at least two donors. A nearest-neighbor algorithm error-corrected the raw reads and collapsed the reads into unique sequences, merging closely related sequences to remove PCR and sequencing errors. CDR3 sequences were aligned to IMGT reference sequences to assign V, D and J gene segments. For a sequence to be retained, at least a six-nucleotide match to both a V gene segment and a J gene segment was required. A rearrangement counted as productive if the CDR3 had no stop codons and remained in frame with V and J, and every other rearrangement counted as non-productive. Following IMGT convention, CDR3 was defined as the stretch from the second conserved V-encoded cysteine to the conserved J-encoded phenylalanine. The earlier analysis of about 500 of the donors excluded sequences that lacked an unambiguous match to a single V gene segment. An earlier analysis of a few hundred of the donors classified V segments as functional when productive rearrangements were above 56.7% and as segregating when the standard deviation between donors was above 5%. To diagnose cytomegalovirus status from the catalog of TCR beta chain sequences, a statistical classification framework was built. In a later analysis, TCR nucleotide sequences were compared against IMGT/GENE-DB human TR gene sequences so that V and J genes could be assigned. The TCRdist pipeline was used in a later analysis to assign CDR3 sequences and most-parsimonious VDJ recombination scenarios. In a later analysis, each TCR beta chain was defined by its CDR3 amino acid sequence together with its V-gene family, and reads lacking a unique V-gene family were excluded. A later analysis removed several hundred highly shared, low-generation-probability nucleotide sequences to deal with suspected cross-contamination and a sequencing artifact. In a later analysis, a clonal expansion index for each public chain was calculated from normalized within-repertoire ranks of inferred template counts. In a later analysis, generation probabilities were computed using a VDJ recombination model fitted to out-of-frame rearrangements, and the results were checked against IGoR. In a later analysis, TCR-TCR, TCR-HLA and TCR-CMV co-occurrence was scored with hypergeometric tests, and a repertoire-size bias correction was applied to TCR pairs. False discovery rates were estimated in a later analysis by permuting HLA or CMV assignments 20 times. A later analysis grouped co-occurring TCRs with DBSCAN, adding TCRdist sequence similarity when clustering within HLA-allele-positive subsets. Repertoires with fewer than 30,000 or more than 120,000 public chains were left out of co-occurrence clustering, as were four to six repertoires with anomalous nucleotide sharing. TCRdb's version of the immuneACCESS table is confined to in-frame rearrangements and falls short of the full clone set. An unresolved V gene accounts for under half of the shortfall where checked; the remainder is of unknown origin. That table is the source of V, J and clone size, and D and trimming were worked out from the DNA. This sample gives around 200,000 clones in total; roughly 82% of them show up just once. 2% to 3% of the sample belongs to the ten largest clones.

The cohort was made up of 666 healthy bone marrow donors. All cohort members were sampled while nominally healthy, although unrecorded immune exposures were likely present. The donor was CMV seropositive and belonged to the group of 270 or so seropositive cohort members. Every donor gave a peripheral blood sample, and the peripheral blood mononuclear cells from that sample were used for TCR beta sequencing. Genomic DNA was extracted from the blood cell samples with the Qiagen DNeasy Blood Extraction Kit. The sequenced material came from PBMCs. This TCR derives from a woman aged 50 to 60 in good health and CMV-seropositive. The chain links TRBV7-8 with TRBJ1-2, and 7 bases in between align with TRBD1. The bases are TGTGCCAGCAGCTTAGGACAGGGACGTCACACCTTC. Its protein product is CASSLGQGRHTF.